The source of this T cell receptor beta chain is a study of chemoradiotherapy in HPV16-positive cancers. Study summary: Candidate HPV-specific clones and shared TCR motifs came from a couple of HPV16-positive patients.

Study-wide results and limits: Candidate HPV-specific clones and E7-related TCR motifs grew in tumor during treatment.

Repeated repertoire sampling spanned the course of chemoradiotherapy. Using immunoSEQ multiplex PCR, the repertoire was profiled, and TCRdb retains in-frame clones only, with some absent. Here the sample spans about 68,000 clones, 88% being singletons. This clone occurred once. The antigen remains unidentified. The CDR3 totals 16 residues. CDR1 is SGHRS and CDR2 is YFSETQ in the germline V gene. The V gene end was trimmed by 3 bases and the J gene end by 6 bases; junction bases not matched to a gene: 13. The V call is TRBV5-1, the J call TRBJ1-1, with 8 bases aligning to TRBD1. This TCR came from a human donor with HPV-associated anogenital cancer. The sample consisted of blood, taken from a patient who underwent chemoradiotherapy. In nucleotides, the CDR3 is TGCGCCAGCAGCTACGGACAGGGTAAGGTAGGAGCTGAAGCTTTCTTT. This encodes CASSYGQGKVGAEAFF.